This is a list of T cell receptor beta chains from one sample in a study of cytomegalovirus exposure and HLA in healthy donors. Method: immunoSEQ multiplex PCR; TCRdb's copy keeps in-frame clones and lacks some. The sample records around 150,000 clones, about 82% being singletons. Source material: PBMCs. Source of these receptors: a man under 40 in good health and CMV-seronegative. The CDR3 runs from the conserved cysteine through the conserved F or W. The order of the fields is CDR3 DNA, CDR3 protein, D gene, V gene, J gene, clone size. A D gene is named only where the DNA matches it firmly. Size tells how often a clone was seen (once, few, many) or the class of an expanded clone, and some rows leave it out.

DNA: TGCGCCAGCAGCCAACCCAGAAGGGGGGGGTGGGGCTATGGCTACACCTTC
CDR3: CASSQPRRGGWGYGYTF
D: -
V: TRBV4-1
J: TRBJ1-2
size: -

DNA: TGTGCCAGCAGCATATATATGGCCCCAGATACGCAGTATTTT
CDR3: CASSIYMAPDTQYF
D: -
V: TRBV6-5
J: TRBJ2-3
size: once

DNA: TGTGCCAGTAGGGCCGGGGACAGGGGAAGAGTGGGAACTGAAGCTTTCTTT
CDR3: CASRAGDRGRVGTEAFF
D: TRBD1
V: TRBV19
J: TRBJ1-1
size: few

DNA: TGTGCCAGCAGCTTGGGCCGGGGGAGCTCCTACAATGAGCAGTTCTTC
CDR3: CASSLGRGSSYNEQFF
D: -
V: TRBV5-4
J: TRBJ2-1
size: -

DNA: TGTGCCAGCAGCTTAAGCGGGACTACCTACGAGCAGTACTTC
CDR3: CASSLSGTTYEQYF
D: TRBD2
V: TRBV5-6
J: TRBJ2-7
size: -

DNA: TGCGCCACTCTTGGAGGGGCAGGCGAGCAGTACTTC
CDR3: CATLGGAGEQYF
D: -
V: TRBV10-1
J: TRBJ2-7
size: -

DNA: TGCGCCAGCCAGACTAGGGCCGGGACAGATACGCAGTATTTT
CDR3: CASQTRAGTDTQYF
D: -
V: TRBV5-1
J: TRBJ2-3
size: -

DNA: TGTGCCAGCTCACCCGGGGAGGGGTACGAGCAGTACTTC
CDR3: CASSPGEGYEQYF
D: TRBD2
V: TRBV18
J: TRBJ2-7
size: few

DNA: TGTGCCAGCAGCCCCCTGGGGGGTTCTCGGCAGCCCCAGCATTTT
CDR3: CASSPLGGSRQPQHF
D: -
V: TRBV11-1
J: TRBJ1-5
size: -

DNA: TGTGCCAGCAGGGTTGACGCAGGCGGAGGTAGTAACGAGCAGTACTTC
CDR3: CASRVDAGGGSNEQYF
D: -
V: TRBV27
J: TRBJ2-7
size: -

DNA: TGTGCCAGCAGTTACTCCTTAGCCAAAAACATTCAGTACTTC
CDR3: CASSYSLAKNIQYF
D: -
V: TRBV6-5
J: TRBJ2-4
size: -

DNA: TGTGCCAGCAGTGAACTCAGGGGGGCAACTAATGAAAAACTGTTTTTT
CDR3: CASSELRGATNEKLFF
D: TRBD1
V: TRBV6-1
J: TRBJ1-4
size: -

DNA: TGCGCCAGCAGCTTGGCTCTTGCGGCACTCTCTTTCCAAGAGACCCAGTACTTC
CDR3: CASSLALAALSFQETQYF
D: -
V: TRBV5-1
J: TRBJ2-5
size: -